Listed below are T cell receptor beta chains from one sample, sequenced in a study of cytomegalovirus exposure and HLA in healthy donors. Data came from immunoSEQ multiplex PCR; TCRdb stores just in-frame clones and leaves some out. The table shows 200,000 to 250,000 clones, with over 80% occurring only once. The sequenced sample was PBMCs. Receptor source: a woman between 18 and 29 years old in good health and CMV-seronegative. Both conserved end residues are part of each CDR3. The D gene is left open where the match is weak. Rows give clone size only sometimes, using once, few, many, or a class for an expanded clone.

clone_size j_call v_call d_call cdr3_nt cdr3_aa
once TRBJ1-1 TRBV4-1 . TGCGCCAGCAGCCCCCCGGACGGGTCGAACACTGAAGCTTTCTTT CASSPPDGSNTEAFF
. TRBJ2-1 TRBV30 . TGTGCCTGCGCCGACCCCGATGAGCAGTTCTTC CACADPDEQFF
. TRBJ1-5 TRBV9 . TGTGCCAGCAGCGTAGGACCCCGATTAAATCAGCCCCAGCATTTT CASSVGPRLNQPQHF
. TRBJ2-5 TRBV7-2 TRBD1 TGTGCCAGCAGCGATTACAGGGGGCTACCCCAGGGGGGGGAGACCCAGTACTTC CASSDYRGLPQGGETQYF
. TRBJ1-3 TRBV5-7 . TGTGCCAGCAGCTCGTGCACGGCAGCTGGAAACACCATATATTTT CASSSCTAAGNTIYF
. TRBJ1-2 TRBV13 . TGTGCCAGCAGCTTAGGCGGCAGGGAAATCTATGGCTACACCTTC CASSLGGREIYGYTF
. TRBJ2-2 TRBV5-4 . TGTGCCAGCAGCTTGGTGGGGAGTAGCTACACCGGGGAGCTGTTTTTT CASSLVGSSYTGELFF
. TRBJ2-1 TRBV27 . TGTGCCAGCAGTTTATATGCCTACAATGAGCAGTTCTTC CASSLYAYNEQFF
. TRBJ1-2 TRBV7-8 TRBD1 TGTGCCAGCAGCCCCGAGGGACAGACCTCCTATGGCTACACCTTC CASSPEGQTSYGYTF
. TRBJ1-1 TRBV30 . TGTGCCGTCGGACAGCTGAACACTGAAGCTTTCTTT CAVGQLNTEAFF
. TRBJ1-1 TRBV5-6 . TGTGCCAGCAGCTATTATGGAGGGGATATGAACACTGAAGCTTTCTTT CASSYYGGDMNTEAFF
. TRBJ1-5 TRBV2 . TGTGCCAGCAAAAGGGGCGTGATCTCCTATTTT CASKRGVISYF
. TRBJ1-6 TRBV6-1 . TGTGCCAGCAGTAACCGGAATTCACCCCTCCACTTT CASSNRNSPLHF
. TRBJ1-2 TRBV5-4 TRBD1 TGTGCCAGCAGCTCCCGGACAGGAAATTATGGCTACACCTTC CASSSRTGNYGYTF
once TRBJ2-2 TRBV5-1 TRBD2 TGCGCCAGCAGCTTGGTTAGCGGGGCTTTGACCGGGGAGCTGTTTTTT CASSLVSGALTGELFF
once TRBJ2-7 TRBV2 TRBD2 TGTGCCAGCGCCGGGACTAGCGGCTACGAGCAGTACTTC CASAGTSGYEQYF
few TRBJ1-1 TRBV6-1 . TGTGCCAGCAGTGAAGAGGTCAGAGACACTGAAGCTTTCTTT CASSEEVRDTEAFF
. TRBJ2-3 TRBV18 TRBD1 TGTGCCAGCTCATCAATGTCCGGACAGGGGGTTGGCACAGATACGCAGTATTTT CASSSMSGQGVGTDTQYF
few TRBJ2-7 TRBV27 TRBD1 TGTGCCAGCAGTTTACCCGACAGGGGTTATGAGCAGTACTTC CASSLPDRGYEQYF
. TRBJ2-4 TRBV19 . TGTGCCAGTAGTATAGGGACAGCCCTAGCCAAAAACATTCAGTACTTC CASSIGTALAKNIQYF
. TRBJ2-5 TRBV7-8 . TGTGCCAGCAGCTCTTCCGGGGAGACCCAGTACTTC CASSSSGETQYF
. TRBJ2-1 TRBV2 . TGTGCCAGCAGTGAAACGGCTAGCTACAATGAGCAGTTCTTC CASSETASYNEQFF
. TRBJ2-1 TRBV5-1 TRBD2 TGCGCCAGCAGGCCTCCGGGACTAGCGTCCAATGAGCAGTTCTTC CASRPPGLASNEQFF
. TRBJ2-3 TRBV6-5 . TGTGCCAGCAGTTACCGGCCCGGGACCTACACAGATACGCAGTATTTT CASSYRPGTYTDTQYF
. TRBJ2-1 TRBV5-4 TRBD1 TGTGCCAGCAGCCGAGACAGGGGGGCCTACAATGAGCAGTTCTTC CASSRDRGAYNEQFF
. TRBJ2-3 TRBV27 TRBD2 TGTGCCAGCAGGTCGATGCCCGGGCGGGAGGGCCGTTGGGCAAGCACAGATACGCAGTATTTT CASRSMPGREGRWASTDTQYF
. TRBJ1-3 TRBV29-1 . TGCAGCGTTAAGGGGGGGGCGGGAGGAAACACCATATATTTT CSVKGGAGGNTIYF
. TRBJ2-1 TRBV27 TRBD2 TGTGCCAGCACCTCCCTACAGGGGACTAGCAGGTACAATGAGCAGTTCTTC CASTSLQGTSRYNEQFF
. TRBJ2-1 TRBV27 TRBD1 TGTGCCAGCAGTTTGACAGGGAGCTCCTACAATGAGCAGTTCTTC CASSLTGSSYNEQFF
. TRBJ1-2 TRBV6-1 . TGTGCCAGCACCTCGACACTTCTATGGGGCTACACCTTC CASTSTLLWGYTF
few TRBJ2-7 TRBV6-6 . TGTGCCAGCAGTTACTCGGACGGCAGCTACGAGCAGTACTTC CASSYSDGSYEQYF
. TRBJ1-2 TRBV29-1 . TGCAGCGTCCTACAGCCCCCTAAGGGCTATGGCTACACCTTC CSVLQPPKGYGYTF
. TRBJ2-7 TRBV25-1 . TGTGCCAGCACCCCTAACCCAGGGACCGAGCAGTACTTC CASTPNPGTEQYF
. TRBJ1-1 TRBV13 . TGTGCCAGCAGCTTAGATCGGGGGCCGAACACTGAAGCTTTCTTT CASSLDRGPNTEAFF
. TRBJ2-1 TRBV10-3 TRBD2 TGTGCCATCAGTGATCCCGACCCACTAGCGGGAGAAATCTACAATGAGCAGTTCTTC CAISDPDPLAGEIYNEQFF
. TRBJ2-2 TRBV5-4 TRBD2 TGTGCCAGCAGCTTGGGTCCCGGGGGGGGTGCCGGGGAGCTGTTTTTT CASSLGPGGGAGELFF
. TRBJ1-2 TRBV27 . TGTGCCAGCAGTTTTCTAGACAGAAACTATGGCTACACCTTC CASSFLDRNYGYTF
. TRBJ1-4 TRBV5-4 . TGTGCCAGCAGCTTGGACAGGACTAATGAAAAACTGTTTTTT CASSLDRTNEKLFF
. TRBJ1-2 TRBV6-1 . TGTGCCAGCAGGGCGGACAGCAACTATGGCTACACCTTC CASRADSNYGYTF
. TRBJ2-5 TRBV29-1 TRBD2 TGCAGCGAATTAGCGGGAGGGTCGGGGACCCAGTACTTC CSELAGGSGTQYF
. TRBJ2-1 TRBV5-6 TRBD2 TGTGCCAGCAGCTTGGGGTGGGTTAGCGGGGAAAGCTCCTACAATGAGCAGTTCTTC CASSLGWVSGESSYNEQFF
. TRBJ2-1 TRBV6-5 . TGTGCCAGCAGTCGGAGCTCCTACAATGAGCAGTTCTTC CASSRSSYNEQFF
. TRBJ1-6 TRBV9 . TGTGCCAGCAGCGTAGGGGGCTTCGGGGTCCCGGGTTCACCCCTCCACTTT CASSVGGFGVPGSPLHF
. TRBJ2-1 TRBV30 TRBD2 TGTGCCTGGAGTGGACTAGCGGGATACAATGAGCAGTTCTTC CAWSGLAGYNEQFF
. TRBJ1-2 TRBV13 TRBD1 TGTGCCAGCAGCACCCGGACAGGGGGCCTTGTCTATGGCTACACCTTC CASSTRTGGLVYGYTF
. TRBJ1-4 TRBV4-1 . TGCGCCAGCAGCCTTACAGAGGGGGAAAAACTGTTTTTT CASSLTEGEKLFF
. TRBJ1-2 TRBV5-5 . TGTGCCAGCAGCCTACAGGGTAACTATGGCTACACCTTC CASSLQGNYGYTF